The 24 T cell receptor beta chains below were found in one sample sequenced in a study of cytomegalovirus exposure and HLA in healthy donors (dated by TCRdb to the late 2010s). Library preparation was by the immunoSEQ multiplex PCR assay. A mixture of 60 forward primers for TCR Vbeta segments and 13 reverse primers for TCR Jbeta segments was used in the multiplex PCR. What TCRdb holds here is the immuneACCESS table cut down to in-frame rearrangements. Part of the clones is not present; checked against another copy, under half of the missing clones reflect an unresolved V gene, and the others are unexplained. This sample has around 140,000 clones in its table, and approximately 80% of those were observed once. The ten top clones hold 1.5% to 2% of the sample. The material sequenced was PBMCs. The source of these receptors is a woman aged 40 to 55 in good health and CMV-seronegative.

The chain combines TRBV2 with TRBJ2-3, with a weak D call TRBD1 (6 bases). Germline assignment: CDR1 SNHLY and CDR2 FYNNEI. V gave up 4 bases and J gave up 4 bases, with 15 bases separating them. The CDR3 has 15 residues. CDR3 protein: CASSGPRGKADTQYF. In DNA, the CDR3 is TGTGCCAGCAGTGGTCCCAGGGGTAAGGCAGATACGCAGTATTTT.

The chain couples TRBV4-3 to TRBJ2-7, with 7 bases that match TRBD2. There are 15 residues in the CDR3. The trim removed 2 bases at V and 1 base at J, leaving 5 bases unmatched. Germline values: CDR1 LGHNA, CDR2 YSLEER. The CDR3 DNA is TGCGCCAGCAGCCAACTAGCGGTAGCGTCCTACGAGCAGTACTTC. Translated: CASSQLAVASYEQYF.

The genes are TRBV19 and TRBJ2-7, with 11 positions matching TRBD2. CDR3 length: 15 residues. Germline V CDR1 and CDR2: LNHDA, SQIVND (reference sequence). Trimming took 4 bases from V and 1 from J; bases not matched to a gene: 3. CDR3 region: CASSTGLAGSYEQYF. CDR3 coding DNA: TGTGCCAGTAGTACCGGACTAGCGGGTTCCTACGAGCAGTACTTC.

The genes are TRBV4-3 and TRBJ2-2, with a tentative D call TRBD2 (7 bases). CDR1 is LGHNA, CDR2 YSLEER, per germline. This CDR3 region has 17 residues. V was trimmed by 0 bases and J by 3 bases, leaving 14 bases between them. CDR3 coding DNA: TGCGCCAGCAGCCAAGATCTGGCGGGGGCTTACACCGGGGAGCTGTTTTTT. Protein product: CASSQDLAGAYTGELFF.

The CDR3 DNA reads TGTGCCAGCAGTGAAAGGGGTTCAGGGGGTGGCTGGAGCTCCTACGAGCAGTACTTC. Translated: CASSERGSGGGWSSYEQYF. The chain couples TRBV6-1 to TRBJ2-7, with 7 bases identical to TRBD1. Germline assignment: CDR1 MNHNS and CDR2 SASEGT. Trimming removed 2 bases from V and 0 bases from J; junction bases left unmatched: 16. The CDR3 has 19 amino acids.

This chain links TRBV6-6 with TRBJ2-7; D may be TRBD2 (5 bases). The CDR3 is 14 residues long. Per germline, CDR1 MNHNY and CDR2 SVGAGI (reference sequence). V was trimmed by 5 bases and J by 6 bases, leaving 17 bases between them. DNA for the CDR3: TGTGCCAGCAGTCCTACCGGGATGAGCCTCGAGCAGTACTTC. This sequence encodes CASSPTGMSLEQYF.

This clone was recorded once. CDR3 sequence (DNA): TGTGCCAGCAGTTACCCGCCGGGACAGATGTACTTC. It is translated as CASSYPPGQMYF. This chain joins TRBV6-5 and TRBJ2-7; 7 positions agree with TRBD1. The CDR3 runs 12 residues. Trimming at V came to 2 bases and at J to 12 bases, leaving 7 bases not matched to a gene. Germline values: CDR1 MNHEY, CDR2 SVGAGI.

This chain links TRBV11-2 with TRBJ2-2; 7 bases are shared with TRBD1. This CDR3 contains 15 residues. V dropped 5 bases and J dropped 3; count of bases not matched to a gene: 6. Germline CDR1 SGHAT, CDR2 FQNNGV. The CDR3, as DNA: TGTGCCAGCAGCAGGAGACAGGGCCACACCGGGGAGCTGTTTTTT. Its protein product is CASSRRQGHTGELFF.

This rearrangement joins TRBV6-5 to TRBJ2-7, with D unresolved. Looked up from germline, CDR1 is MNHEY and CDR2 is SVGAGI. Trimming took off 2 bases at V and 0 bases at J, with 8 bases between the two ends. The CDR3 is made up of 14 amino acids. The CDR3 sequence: CASSYDTDSYEQYF. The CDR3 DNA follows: TGTGCCAGCAGTTACGACACGGACTCCTACGAGCAGTACTTC.

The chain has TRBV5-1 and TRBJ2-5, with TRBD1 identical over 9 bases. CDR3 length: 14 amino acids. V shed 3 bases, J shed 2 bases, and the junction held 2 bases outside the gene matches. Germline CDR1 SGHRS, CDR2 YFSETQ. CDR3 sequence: CASSYGTGQETQYF. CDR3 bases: TGCGCCAGCAGCTATGGGACAGGGCAAGAGACCCAGTACTTC.

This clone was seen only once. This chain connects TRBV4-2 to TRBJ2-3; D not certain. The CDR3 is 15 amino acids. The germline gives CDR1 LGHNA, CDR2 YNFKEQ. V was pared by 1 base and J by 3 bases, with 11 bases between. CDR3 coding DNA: TGTGCCAGCAGCCAAGTGGTCGAGAGGACAGATACGCAGTATTTT. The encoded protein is CASSQVVERTDTQYF.

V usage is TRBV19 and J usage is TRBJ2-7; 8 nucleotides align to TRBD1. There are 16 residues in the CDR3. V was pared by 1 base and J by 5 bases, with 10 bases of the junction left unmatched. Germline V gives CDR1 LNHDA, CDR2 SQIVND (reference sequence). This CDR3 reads CASSIALWTGLHEQYF. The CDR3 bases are TGTGCCAGTAGTATAGCTCTCTGGACAGGGCTCCACGAGCAGTACTTC.

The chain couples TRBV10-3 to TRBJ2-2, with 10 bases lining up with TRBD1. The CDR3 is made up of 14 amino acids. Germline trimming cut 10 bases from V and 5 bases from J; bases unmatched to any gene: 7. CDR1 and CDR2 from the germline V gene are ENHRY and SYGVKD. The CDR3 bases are TGTGCCACCCACCCGGGACAGGGGACCGGGGAGCTGTTTTTT. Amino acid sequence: CATHPGQGTGELFF.

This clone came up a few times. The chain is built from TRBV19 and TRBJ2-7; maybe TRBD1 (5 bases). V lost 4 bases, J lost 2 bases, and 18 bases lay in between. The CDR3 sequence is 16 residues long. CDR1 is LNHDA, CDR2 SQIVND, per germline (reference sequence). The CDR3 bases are TGTGCCAGTAGTACCCTCGCGAAGGGGTCCCCCTACGAGCAGTACTTC. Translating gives CASSTLAKGSPYEQYF.

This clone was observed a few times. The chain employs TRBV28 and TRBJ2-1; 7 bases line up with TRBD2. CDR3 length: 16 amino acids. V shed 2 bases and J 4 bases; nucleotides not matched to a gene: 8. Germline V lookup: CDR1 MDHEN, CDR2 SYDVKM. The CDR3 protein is CASSLRPGGSYNEQFF. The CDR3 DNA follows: TGTGCCAGCAGTTTACGCCCTGGCGGGAGTTACAATGAGCAGTTCTTC.

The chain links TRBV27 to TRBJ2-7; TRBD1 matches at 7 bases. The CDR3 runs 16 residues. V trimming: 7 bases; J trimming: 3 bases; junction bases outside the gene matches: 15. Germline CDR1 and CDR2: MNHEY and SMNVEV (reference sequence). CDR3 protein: CASTFNPGRQGYEQYF. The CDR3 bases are TGTGCCAGCACCTTCAACCCCGGCCGACAGGGCTACGAGCAGTACTTC.

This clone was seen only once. The CDR3 DNA is TGTGCCAGCAGCTTGTCTTACTCCTACAATGAGCAGTTCTTC. This gives the protein CASSLSYSYNEQFF. The chain carries TRBV7-3 and TRBJ2-1; D gene uncertain. The V gene lost 3 bases and the J gene lost 0 bases, with 6 bases spanning the gap. Germline V gene lookup returns CDR1 SGHTA and CDR2 FQGTGA. The length of the CDR3 is 14 residues.

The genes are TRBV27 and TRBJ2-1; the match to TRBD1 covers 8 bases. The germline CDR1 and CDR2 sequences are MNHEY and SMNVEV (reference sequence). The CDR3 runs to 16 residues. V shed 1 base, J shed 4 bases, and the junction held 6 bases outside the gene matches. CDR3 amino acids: CASSLYAQGAYNEQFF. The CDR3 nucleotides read TGTGCCAGCAGTTTATATGCTCAGGGGGCATACAATGAGCAGTTCTTC.

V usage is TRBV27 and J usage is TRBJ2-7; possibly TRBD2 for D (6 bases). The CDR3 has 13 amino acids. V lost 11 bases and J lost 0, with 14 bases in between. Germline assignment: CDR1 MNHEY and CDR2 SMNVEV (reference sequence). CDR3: CAAGLPDSYEQYF. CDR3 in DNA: TGTGCCGCGGGACTTCCAGACTCCTACGAGCAGTACTTC.

The CDR3, as DNA: TGTGCCAGCAAGGGGCTAGCGGCCTTCTCCTACAATGAGCAGTTCTTC. Its translation: CASKGLAAFSYNEQFF. V usage is TRBV28 and J usage is TRBJ2-1; 7 bases match TRBD2. V lost 7 bases and J lost 0; bases outside the gene matches: 9. The CDR3 sequence is 16 residues long. Germline CDR1 and CDR2: MDHEN and SYDVKM. Full variable domain (missing parts from reference TRBV28 and TRBJ2-1): DVKVTQSSRYLVKRTGEKVFLECVQDMDHENMFWYRQDPGLGLRLIYFSYDVKMKEKGDIPEGYSVSREKKERFSLILESASTNQTSMYLCASKGLAAFSYNEQFFGPGTRLTVL.

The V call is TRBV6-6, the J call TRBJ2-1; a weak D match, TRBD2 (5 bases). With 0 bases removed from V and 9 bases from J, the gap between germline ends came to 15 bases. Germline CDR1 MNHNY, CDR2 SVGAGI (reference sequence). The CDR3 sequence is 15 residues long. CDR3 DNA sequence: TGTGCCAGCAGTTACTCCAGCGGAGGATCTGGTGAGCAGTTCTTC. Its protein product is CASSYSSGGSGEQFF.

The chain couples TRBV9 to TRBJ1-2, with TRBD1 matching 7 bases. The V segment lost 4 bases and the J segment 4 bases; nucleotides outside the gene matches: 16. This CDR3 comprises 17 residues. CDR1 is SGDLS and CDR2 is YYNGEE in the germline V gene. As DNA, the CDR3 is TGTGCCAGCAGCTCATCCCCAACGGGGCAGGGGGTCTATGGCTACACCTTC. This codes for CASSSSPTGQGVYGYTF.

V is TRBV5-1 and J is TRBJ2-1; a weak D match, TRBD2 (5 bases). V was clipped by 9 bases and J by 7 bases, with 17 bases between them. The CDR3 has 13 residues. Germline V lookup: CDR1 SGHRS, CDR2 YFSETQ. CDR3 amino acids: CATAYGGRNEQFF. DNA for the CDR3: TGCGCCACGGCCTATGGAGGTCGTAATGAGCAGTTCTTC. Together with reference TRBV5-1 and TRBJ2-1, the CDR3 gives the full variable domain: KAGVTQTPRYLIKTRGQQVTLSCSPISGHRSVSWYQQTPGQGLQFLFEYFSETQRNKGNFPGRFSGRQFSNSRSEMNVSTLELGDSALYLCATAYGGRNEQFFGPGTRLTVL.

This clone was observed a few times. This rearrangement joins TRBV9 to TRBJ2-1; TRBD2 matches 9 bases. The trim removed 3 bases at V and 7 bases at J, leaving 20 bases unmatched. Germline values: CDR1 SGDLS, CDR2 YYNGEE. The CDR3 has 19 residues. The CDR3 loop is CASSEPTYGAGGPGNEQFF. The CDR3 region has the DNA TGTGCCAGCAGCGAACCTACATATGGTGCGGGAGGGCCGGGAAATGAGCAGTTCTTC. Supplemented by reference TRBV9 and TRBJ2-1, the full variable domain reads DSGVTQTPKHLITATGQRVTLRCSPRSGDLSVYWYQQSLDQGLQFLIQYYNGEERAKGNILERFSAQQFPDLHSELNLSSLELGDSALYFCASSEPTYGAGGPGNEQFFGPGTRLTVL.